These 13 T cell receptor beta chains share one sample of origin, sequenced in a study of beta chain features in type 1 diabetes. As every portion of the isolated RNA was reverse transcribed, the sequencing read expressed TCRB transcripts. Only in-frame clones appear in the TCRdb table, and some are missing; sequencing was by immunoSEQ multiplex PCR. The sample lists about 930,000 clones; 15% to 20% were seen once. The sequenced sample consisted of naive CD4+ T cells from blood. These receptors all stem from a woman aged 18-29 years in good health.

This chain uses TRBV28 with TRBJ1-2; 7 nucleotides line up with TRBD1. The CDR3 length is 17 residues. Germline CDR1 is MDHEN and CDR2 is SYDVKM. The junction had 15 bases not matched to a gene; V was cut back by 2 bases and J by 6 bases. The CDR3 coding sequence is TGTGCCAGCAGTTTACCCTGGCCAGGGACAGATCATGATGGCTACACCTTC. This sequence encodes CASSLPWPGTDHDGYTF.

This clone was counted only a few times. The chain is built from TRBV2 and TRBJ1-5, with 7 positions matching TRBD1. The V and J ends lost 8 bases and 1 base, in that order; junction bases with no gene match: 2. The CDR3 has 13 amino acids. Per the germline V gene, CDR1 is SNHLY and CDR2 is FYNNEI. The CDR3 sequence: CASGDRSNQPQHF. DNA of the CDR3: TGTGCCAGCGGGGACAGAAGCAATCAGCCCCAGCATTTT.

This clone was picked up a small number of times. The CDR3 sequence is CASSYKIDYGYTF. The CDR3 DNA reads TGTGCCAGCAGTTACAAAATCGACTATGGCTACACCTTC. This chain connects TRBV6-5 to TRBJ1-2; D is unclear. CDR3 length: 13 residues. The germline V and J ends were trimmed by 2 bases and 3 bases, with 7 bases remaining between them. Looked up from germline, CDR1 is MNHEY and CDR2 is SVGAGI.

This clone was observed a handful of times. This sequence joins TRBV29-1 and TRBJ2-3; a weak D match, TRBD2 (7 bases). This CDR3 is built from 13 residues. Germline V gene sequence: CDR1 SQVTM, CDR2 ANQGSEA. The V end was cut by 8 bases, the J end by 2 bases, with 14 bases between. The CDR3 DNA follows: TGCAGCTCCGGCGGGGGACACACAGATACGCAGTATTTT. As protein: CSSGGGHTDTQYF.

This clone was seen only a few times. The chain is built from TRBV7-2 and TRBJ2-5; 9 nucleotides match TRBD2. The CDR3 has 16 residues. The germline gives CDR1 SGHTA, CDR2 FQGNSA. V trimming: 3 bases; J trimming: 1 base; junction bases outside the gene matches: 6. CDR3 region: CASSFVSGRPQETQYF. In DNA, the CDR3 is TGTGCCAGCAGCTTCGTGAGCGGGAGGCCCCAAGAGACCCAGTACTTC.

This clone was seen more than once but under ten times. This chain connects TRBV2 to TRBJ2-1; 7 positions agree with TRBD2. CDR1 and CDR2 from the germline V gene are SNHLY and FYNNEI. This CDR3 has 14 residues. V shed 3 bases and J 7 bases; nucleotides not matched to a gene: 6. In DNA, the CDR3 is TGTGCCAGCAGTGAGAGCTCGGGGGGAAATGAGCAGTTCTTC. It encodes CASSESSGGNEQFF. The full variable domain, its missing parts supplied by reference TRBV2 and TRBJ2-1, is EPEVTQTPSHQVTQMGQEVILRCVPISNHLYFYWYRQILGQKVEFLVSFYNNEISEKSEIFDDQFSVERPDGSNFTLKIRSTKLEDSAMYFCASSESSGGNEQFFGPGTRLTVL.

The chain has TRBV5-8 and TRBJ2-7; no firm D call. Trimming removed 0 bases from V and 4 bases from J, with 8 bases in between. Germline V gene data show CDR1 as SGHTS and CDR2 as YDEGEE. The CDR3 length is 13 residues. For the CDR3, the DNA is TGTGCCAGCAGCTTGGGTAACGGGTACGAGCAGTACTTC. Translated: CASSLGNGYEQYF.

The V call is TRBV28, the J call TRBJ2-7; a possible D gene is TRBD1 (6 bases). This CDR3 contains 14 residues. Looked up from germline, CDR1 is MDHEN and CDR2 is SYDVKM. Trimming pared 6 bases from V and 7 bases from J, leaving 19 bases between. CDR3 bases: TGTGCCAGCAGCAAGGGACAACCGACTAAGGAGCAGTACTTC. This sequence encodes CASSKGQPTKEQYF.

This chain uses TRBV14 with TRBJ2-7; 10 bases match TRBD1. Germline V CDR1 and CDR2: SGHDN, FVKESK. This CDR3 region has 17 residues. V dropped 3 bases and J dropped 7; count of bases not matched to a gene: 15. The CDR3 DNA reads as TGTGCCAGCAGCCATTTCCGTGGACAGGGGGGTCTCGGGGAGCAGTACTTC. Its translation is CASSHFRGQGGLGEQYF.

In this sample, this clone turned up a few times. The chain recombines TRBV2 with TRBJ1-1; D call uncertain. Trimming stripped 4 bases from V and 4 bases from J, with 10 bases between. Germline V gene data show CDR1 as SNHLY and CDR2 as FYNNEI. This CDR3 spans 13 amino acids. The CDR3 is CASSAEVRTEAFF. CDR3 DNA: TGTGCCAGCAGTGCGGAGGTCCGCACTGAAGCTTTCTTT.

The rearrangement links TRBV29-1 to TRBJ2-5; 7 positions match TRBD1. The CDR3 sequence is 12 residues long. Trimming removed 6 bases from V and 6 bases from J; junction bases left unmatched: 7. The germline gives CDR1 SQVTM, CDR2 ANQGSEA. For the CDR3, the DNA is TGCAGCGTATCACAGGGGCAGCAGACCCAGTACTTC. Its translation is CSVSQGQQTQYF.

A few counts support this clone. The chain recombines TRBV2 with TRBJ2-3; tentatively, D is TRBD2 (5 bases). The CDR3 contains 14 residues. Germline V gene lookup returns CDR1 SNHLY and CDR2 FYNNEI. V shed 6 bases and J shed 2 bases, with 12 bases lying between them. The chain's CDR3 is CASRGTGVTDTQYF. For the CDR3, the DNA is TGTGCCAGCAGGGGTACCGGGGTCACAGATACGCAGTATTTT.

This clone has more than one count but fewer than ten. The V gene is TRBV5-1, the J gene TRBJ2-1, with TRBD2 as a possible D gene (6 bases). The CDR3 is made up of 14 amino acids. Germline assignment: CDR1 SGHRS and CDR2 YFSETQ. V gave up 5 bases and J gave up 5 bases, with 14 bases separating them. For the CDR3, the DNA is TGCGCCAGCAGTTCCGGAGGGCAAAACAATGAGCAGTTCTTC. This sequence encodes CASSSGGQNNEQFF.